These 23 T cell receptor beta chains came from one sample sequenced in a study of T cell changes during pregnancy in multiple sclerosis. The repertoire was sequenced with immunoSEQ multiplex PCR; TCRdb's copy has only in-frame clones and lacks some. The table records 15,000 to 20,000 clones, roughly 88% of them present only once. The sample here was CD8+ T cells from peripheral blood mononuclear cells, taken after pregnancy. These receptors were collected from a female donor in good health, enrolled as a control in a pregnancy study.

A note on this clone: One end of the junction varies from germline; a read error may be responsible. This chain links TRBV5-4 with TRBJ1-2; the D gene is possibly TRBD1 (5 bases). This CDR3 is built from 11 residues. The germline CDR1 and CDR2 sequences are SGHNT and YYREEE (reference sequence). In DNA, the CDR3 is TGTGCCAGCAGCTCTACAGGTGGCTGCACCTTC. The encoded protein is CASSSTGGCTF.

The genes are TRBV7-9 and TRBJ2-1; 13 bases fit TRBD2. CDR1 is SEHNR, CDR2 FQNEAQ, per germline (reference sequence). The CDR3 contains 16 residues. The V gene end was trimmed by 5 bases and the J gene end by 2 bases; junction bases not matched to a gene: 3. The CDR3 is CASSHGTSGAYNEQFF. The CDR3 nucleotides are TGTGCCAGCAGCCACGGGACTAGCGGGGCCTACAATGAGCAGTTCTTC.

This clone appeared a few times. The chain has TRBV7-9 and TRBJ2-7; 7 nucleotides agree with TRBD1. Trimming took 5 bases from V and 12 from J; bases not matched to a gene: 7. Germline CDR1 SEHNR, CDR2 FQNEAQ (reference sequence). The CDR3 has 11 residues. CDR3 DNA: TGTGCCAGCAGCCCGGGACAGCCGTGGTACTTC. Residues: CASSPGQPWYF.

This chain joins TRBV27 and TRBJ1-4; 8 bases align to TRBD1. The CDR3 consists of 14 residues. The germline V gene has CDR1 MNHEY and CDR2 SMNVEV (reference sequence). J lost 5 bases, V lost 7 bases, and 6 bases had no gene match. The CDR3 DNA sequence: TGTGCCAGCACCCGGTCAGGGGGCAATGAAAAACTGTTTTTT. This gives the protein CASTRSGGNEKLFF.

The chain uses TRBV30 and TRBJ1-2; a possible D gene is TRBD1 (6 bases). CDR3 size: 15 residues. Germline V gene data show CDR1 as GTSNPN and CDR2 as SVGIG (reference sequence). V gave up 5 bases and J gave up 8 bases, with 24 bases separating them. Here the CDR3 reads CAWEMSQGRFWGYTF. CDR3 sequence (DNA): TGTGCCTGGGAAATGTCACAGGGAAGATTTTGGGGCTACACCTTC.

The rearrangement uses TRBV7-2 and TRBJ2-7; TRBD1 might be the D (5 bases). This CDR3 comprises 12 residues. Germline values: CDR1 SGHTA, CDR2 FQGNSA. The V end was cut by 5 bases, the J end by 3 bases, with 8 bases between. CDR3 DNA sequence: TGTGCCAGCAGCATCGACAGCTACGAGCAGTACTTC. It encodes CASSIDSYEQYF.

The chain couples TRBV6-1 to TRBJ2-5, with TRBD2 matching 15 bases. Germline CDR1 MNHNS, CDR2 SASEGT. The junction had 2 bases not matched to a gene; V was cut back by 4 bases and J by 5 bases. CDR3 length equals 15 residues. The CDR3 DNA follows: TGTGCCAGCAGTGGGACTAGCGGGGGGGCCGAGACCCAGTACTTC. Its translation: CASSGTSGGAETQYF.

J is TRBJ2-7 and V is TRBV30, with D perhaps matching TRBD2 (5 bases). The CDR3 is 14 amino acids. The germline V gene has CDR1 GTSNPN and CDR2 SVGIG (reference sequence). The V and J ends lost 8 bases and 0 bases respectively, with 17 bases between them. CDR3 loop: CAGGGDGYSYEQYF. The CDR3 region has the DNA TGTGCCGGAGGTGGAGACGGTTACTCCTACGAGCAGTACTTC.

The V gene is TRBV2, the J gene TRBJ2-3, with D perhaps matching TRBD2 (5 bases). The CDR3 totals 12 residues. V was trimmed by 8 bases and J by 0 bases, leaving 6 bases between them. CDR1 is SNHLY and CDR2 is FYNNEI in the germline V gene. The CDR3 DNA follows: TGTGCCAGCCGGGATAGCACAGATACGCAGTATTTT. Encoded protein: CASRDSTDTQYF.

This clone was observed a few times. The CDR3 reads CASSQDHSSGANVLTF. The CDR3 DNA sequence: TGCGCCAGCAGCCAAGATCACAGCTCTGGGGCCAACGTCCTGACTTTC. The chain joins TRBV4-3 to TRBJ2-6; no definite D call. The germline V gene encodes CDR1 LGHNA and CDR2 YSLEER. The CDR3 covers 16 residues. Trimming removed 0 bases at V and 0 bases at J, with 6 bases between.

The rearrangement uses TRBV27 and TRBJ2-7; TRBD1 matches at 10 bases. Trimming took 5 bases from V and 7 from J; bases not matched to a gene: 11. The CDR3 runs to 15 residues. The germline V gene has CDR1 MNHEY and CDR2 SMNVEV (reference sequence). The CDR3 bases are TGTGCCAGCAGTCTAGCGACAGGGGGCGCGGAAGAGCAGTACTTC. Encoded protein: CASSLATGGAEEQYF.

This CDR3 is CASSLEERGPYEQYF. The CDR3 bases are TGTGCCAGCAGCTTAGAAGAGCGGGGCCCCTACGAGCAGTACTTC. The chain has TRBV7-6 and TRBJ2-7, with 7 bases that match TRBD2. After removal of 1 base from V and 2 bases from J, the junction contained 5 bases not matched to a gene. Germline CDR1 and CDR2: SGHVS and FNYEAQ. This CDR3 has 15 amino acids. Drawing the rest from reference TRBV7-6 and TRBJ2-7, the complete variable domain is GAGVSQSPRYKVTKRGQDVALRCDPISGHVSLYWYRQALGQGPEFLTYFNYEAQQDKSGLPNDRFSAERPEGSISTLTIQRTEQRDSAMYRCASSLEERGPYEQYFGPGTRLTVT.

The CDR3 sequence is CASSLRLGANYGYTF. The CDR3 DNA reads as TGTGCCAGCAGTTTACGTTTAGGGGCCAACTATGGCTACACCTTC. The chain has TRBV27 and TRBJ1-2, with D possibly TRBD1 on 5 matching bases. Germline assignment: CDR1 MNHEY and CDR2 SMNVEV (reference sequence). V lost 2 bases to trimming and J lost 2 bases, with 12 bases between them. There are 15 residues in the CDR3.

V usage is TRBV2 and J usage is TRBJ2-7, with 8 positions matching TRBD1. Germline CDR1 is SNHLY and CDR2 is FYNNEI. The CDR3 extends over 15 amino acids. J lost 3 bases, V lost 5 bases, and 9 bases had no gene match. In nucleotides, the CDR3 is TGTGCCAGCAGTACTGGACAGGGCATCTTCTACGAGCAGTACTTC. This gives the protein CASSTGQGIFYEQYF.

The chain carries TRBV7-2 and TRBJ2-2; 8 bases fit TRBD1. This CDR3 contains 14 residues. The J segment lost 6 bases and the V segment lost 5 bases, leaving 5 bases of the junction unmatched. Per the germline V gene, CDR1 is SGHTA and CDR2 is FQGNSA. DNA for the CDR3: TGTGCCAGCAGCCCCCGGACAGGGCCCGGGGAGCTGTTTTTT. Translating gives CASSPRTGPGELFF.

The chain couples TRBV19 to TRBJ1-1; D not certain. This CDR3 region has 16 residues. V was cut by 0 bases and J by 1 base, with 12 bases left in between. CDR1 and CDR2 from the germline V gene are LNHDA and SQIVND (reference sequence). Here the CDR3 reads CASSIEADSENTEAFF. DNA for the CDR3: TGTGCCAGTAGTATAGAGGCAGACTCGGAGAACACTGAAGCTTTCTTT.

V usage is TRBV7-8 and J usage is TRBJ2-5, with TRBD2 as a possible D gene (5 bases). Germline CDR1 and CDR2: SGHVS and FQNEAQ. This CDR3 region has 16 residues. Trimming removed 4 bases from V and 2 bases from J, with 17 bases in between. The CDR3 loop is CASSSLGGGLQETQYF. The CDR3 nucleotides read TGTGCCAGCAGCTCTTTAGGCGGCGGACTGCAAGAGACCCAGTACTTC.

This clone was detected only a few times. The V gene is TRBV29-1, the J gene TRBJ1-1; D is ambiguous. This CDR3 region has 14 residues. V was pared by 2 bases and J by 0 bases, with 10 bases between. From germline, CDR1 is SQVTM and CDR2 ANQGSEA. The CDR3 loop is CSVESGGMNTEAFF. Here the CDR3 DNA reads TGCAGCGTTGAAAGCGGAGGAATGAACACTGAAGCTTTCTTT.

The CDR3 DNA follows: TGTGCCAGCAGTTTCGGTGGGGCTAGCGCAGATACGCAGTATTTT. This gives the protein CASSFGGASADTQYF. This chain uses TRBV27 with TRBJ2-3; weak D call: TRBD2 (6 bases). The CDR3 is 15 residues long. Trimming stripped 3 bases from V and 4 bases from J, with 14 bases between. Per germline, CDR1 MNHEY and CDR2 SMNVEV (reference sequence).

In its sample, this clone was seen once. The chain combines TRBV18 with TRBJ2-7, with D uncertain. Trimming took off 3 bases at V and 6 bases at J, with 15 bases between the two ends. The germline CDR1 and CDR2 sequences are KGHSH and LQKENI. The CDR3 loop spans 14 amino acids. This CDR3 is CASSPALLRREQYF. The DNA of the CDR3 is TGTGCCAGCTCACCCGCACTACTCCGACGCGAGCAGTACTTC.

About this clone itself: The junction departs from germline at one end; a sequencing error may be responsible. V usage is TRBV29-1 and J usage is TRBJ2-6; no firm D call. Germline CDR1 is SQVTM and CDR2 is ANQGSEA. The CDR3 loop spans 15 amino acids. The CDR3 protein is CSVEVTSPGANVLTF. In nucleotides, the CDR3 is TGCAGCGTAGAAGTGACAAGCCCTGGGGCCAACGTCCTGACTTTC.

This chain joins TRBV13 and TRBJ1-5; no clear D gene. The CDR3 totals 15 residues. V lost 0 bases and J lost 0, with 6 bases in between. Germline values: CDR1 PRHDT, CDR2 FYEKMQ (reference sequence). The CDR3 region has the DNA TGTGCCAGCAGCTTAGGGACTTCTAGCAATCAGCCCCAGCATTTT. It translates to CASSLGTSSNQPQHF.

This chain links TRBV5-6 with TRBJ2-5; 8 nucleotides align to TRBD1. V was clipped by 3 bases and J by 4 bases; unmatched bases: 14. This CDR3 region has 17 residues. Per germline, CDR1 SGHDT and CDR2 YYEEEE. CDR3 sequence: CASSSIFAQGVVETQYF. CDR3 nucleotides: TGTGCCAGCAGCTCGATCTTTGCACAGGGGGTGGTAGAGACCCAGTACTTC.